These 16 T cell receptor beta chains originate from one sample sequenced in a study of cytomegalovirus exposure and HLA in healthy donors. The primer mix had 60 Vbeta and 13 Jbeta primers. Profiled with immunoSEQ multiplex PCR; TCRdb holds only in-frame clones, not every one. The data contain about 200,000 clones, over 75% of them seen just once; the ten biggest clones take up under 2%. Specimen: PBMCs. The receptors originated from a man aged 18 to 29 in good health and CMV-seronegative.

The rearrangement joins TRBV30 to TRBJ2-7; 9 nucleotides align to TRBD2. Germline lookup yields CDR1 GTSNPN and CDR2 SVGIG (reference sequence). With 5 bases clipped from V and 5 bases from J, the junction kept 7 bases outside the gene matches. The CDR3 runs to 13 residues. The CDR3 is CAWEKTSGHEQYF. The DNA for the CDR3 is TGTGCCTGGGAGAAGACTAGCGGCCACGAGCAGTACTTC.

This clone was recorded a few times. The chain employs TRBV25-1 and TRBJ2-3, with 10 bases aligning to TRBD1. This CDR3 comprises 15 residues. V was clipped by 5 bases and J by 2 bases; unmatched bases: 4. Germline CDR1 reads MGHDK; CDR2 reads SYGVNS. CDR3 DNA: TGTGCCAGCAGTCCCGGGACAGGGGTCACAGATACGCAGTATTTT. Translation gives CASSPGTGVTDTQYF.

The rearrangement joins TRBV4-1 to TRBJ2-3, with D tentatively TRBD2 (6 bases). Trimming took off 1 base at V and 5 bases at J, with 16 bases between the two ends. The CDR3 contains 16 residues. Germline CDR1 and CDR2: MGHRA and YSYEKL. The CDR3 coding sequence is TGCGCCAGCAGCCAAGTAGGATCGGGAGACGAAGATACGCAGTATTTT. Translated: CASSQVGSGDEDTQYF.

This clone has just one count. The chain recombines TRBV6-1 with TRBJ1-5; the D is unclear. Germline CDR1 reads MNHNS; CDR2 reads SASEGT. Trimming took off 8 bases at V and 0 bases at J, with 11 bases between the two ends. The CDR3 has 14 residues. The CDR3 is CASAPGYSNQPQHF. The CDR3 nucleotides read TGTGCCAGCGCTCCGGGGTATAGCAATCAGCCCCAGCATTTT.

This clone turned up a few times. The rearrangement joins TRBV6-6 to TRBJ1-2; 8 bases agree with TRBD1. Germline loops: CDR1 MNHNY, CDR2 SVGAGI (reference sequence). The V gene end was trimmed by 6 bases and the J gene end by 4 bases; junction bases not matched to a gene: 7. The CDR3 is made up of 14 amino acids. The CDR3 here is CASRSTGVTYGYTF. The CDR3 DNA follows: TGTGCCAGCAGATCGACAGGGGTTACCTATGGCTACACCTTC.

The chain couples TRBV4-1 to TRBJ1-5; perhaps TRBD1 as D (6 bases). The germline CDR1 and CDR2 sequences are MGHRA and YSYEKL. This CDR3 has 18 residues. The germline V and J ends were trimmed by 4 bases and 0 bases, with 19 bases remaining between them. CDR3 protein: CASSPEWGTGSSNQPQHF. The CDR3 nucleotides are TGCGCCAGCAGCCCCGAATGGGGAACAGGGAGTAGCAATCAGCCCCAGCATTTT.

The chain has TRBV11-2 and TRBJ2-1; 8 bases line up with TRBD2. This CDR3 contains 17 residues. From germline, CDR1 is SGHAT and CDR2 FQNNGV. The trim removed 0 bases at V and 0 bases at J, leaving 4 bases unmatched. CDR3 sequence reads: CASSLDWTSFSYNEQFF. CDR3 DNA: TGTGCCAGCAGCTTAGATTGGACTAGCTTCTCCTACAATGAGCAGTTCTTC.

The chain joins TRBV6-5 to TRBJ2-7; D may be TRBD1 (5 bases). V was cut by 6 bases and J by 1 base, with 16 bases left in between. The CDR3 loop spans 15 amino acids. CDR1 is MNHEY, CDR2 SVGAGI, per germline. The CDR3 bases are TGTGCCAGCAGCAGCCAAGGGGTAGGGTCCTACGAGCAGTACTTC. The encoded protein is CASSSQGVGSYEQYF.

V usage is TRBV19 and J usage is TRBJ1-4; D perhaps matches TRBD1 (5 bases). CDR3 length: 14 residues. V lost 3 bases and J lost 8, with 13 bases in between. Germline CDR1 and CDR2: LNHDA and SQIVND (reference sequence). The CDR3 spells CASSIGQAGEKLFF. DNA for the CDR3: TGTGCCAGTAGTATCGGCCAAGCAGGGGAAAAACTGTTTTTT.

This clone appeared once. The chain has TRBV5-1 and TRBJ2-6; no clear D gene. The germline V gene has CDR1 SGHRS and CDR2 YFSETQ. V was shortened by 1 base and J by 0 bases, with 11 bases between the two germline ends. This CDR3 comprises 17 residues. CDR3 loop: CASSLPLDGSGANVLTF. CDR3 nucleotides: TGCGCCAGCAGCTTGCCGCTAGACGGCTCTGGGGCCAACGTCCTGACTTTC.

J is TRBJ2-5 and V is TRBV2, with a weak D call TRBD1 (6 bases). The CDR3 covers 13 residues. V was trimmed by 5 bases and J by 1 base, leaving 8 bases between them. Germline V CDR1 and CDR2: SNHLY, FYNNEI. CDR3 sequence (DNA): TGTGCCAGCAGTCAACAGGGCCAAGAGACCCAGTACTTC. Translated: CASSQQGQETQYF. Full variable domain (outside the CDR3, taken from reference TRBV2 and TRBJ2-5): EPEVTQTPSHQVTQMGQEVILRCVPISNHLYFYWYRQILGQKVEFLVSFYNNEISEKSEIFDDQFSVERPDGSNFTLKIRSTKLEDSAMYFCASSQQGQETQYFGPGTRLLVL.

The chain combines TRBV7-8 with TRBJ2-3; 8 bases line up with TRBD2. J gave up 1 base and V 3 bases, and 21 bases lay outside the gene matches. Looked up from germline, CDR1 is SGHVS and CDR2 is FQNEAQ. This CDR3 is 21 amino acids long. CDR3 in amino acids: CASSFRGRGISSGPGTDTQYF. CDR3 nucleotide sequence: TGTGCCAGCAGCTTTAGGGGCCGGGGGATTTCTAGCGGGCCCGGCACAGATACGCAGTATTTT.

V and J are TRBV30 and TRBJ1-5; D unclear. CDR1 is GTSNPN and CDR2 is SVGIG in the germline V gene (reference sequence). V was trimmed by 4 bases and J by 6 bases, leaving 13 bases between them. The CDR3 consists of 13 residues. In DNA form, the CDR3 reads TGTGCCTGGACGAGGGAGCCAGCTCAGCCCCAGCATTTT. Residues: CAWTREPAQPQHF.

The genes are TRBV28 and TRBJ2-1; D gene unclear. The CDR3 is 16 amino acids. The germline V gene encodes CDR1 MDHEN and CDR2 SYDVKM. With 2 bases removed from V and 6 bases from J, the gap between germline ends came to 17 bases. CDR3 DNA sequence: TGTGCCAGCAGTTTAGCGTTTTTCGCAGGTTTCAATGAGCAGTTCTTC. Its protein product is CASSLAFFAGFNEQFF.

This clone was seen a few times. The J gene is TRBJ1-6, the V gene TRBV7-3; D gene uncertain. CDR1 is SGHTA and CDR2 is FQGTGA in the germline V gene. V was pared by 4 bases and J by 7 bases, with 17 bases between. The CDR3 has 16 amino acids. The CDR3 here is CASSSHGPEQNSPLHF. The CDR3 region has the DNA TGTGCCAGCAGCTCGCACGGCCCGGAGCAGAATTCACCCCTCCACTTT. The full variable domain, completed using reference TRBV7-3 and TRBJ1-6, is GAGVSQTPSNKVTEKGKYVELRCDPISGHTALYWYRQSLGQGPEFLIYFQGTGAADDSGLPNDRFFAVRPEGSVSTLKIQRTERGDSAVYLCASSSHGPEQNSPLHFGNGTRLTVT.

The chain carries TRBV5-1 and TRBJ2-2; D is perhaps TRBD1 (5 bases). The CDR3 is made up of 15 amino acids. The V gene's germline CDR1 is SGHRS and CDR2 YFSETQ. Trimming left V 5 bases short and J 0 bases short, with 11 bases between. The CDR3 bases are TGCGCCAGCAGAGATGGGGCTTCGAACACCGGGGAGCTGTTTTTT. Amino acids: CASRDGASNTGELFF.